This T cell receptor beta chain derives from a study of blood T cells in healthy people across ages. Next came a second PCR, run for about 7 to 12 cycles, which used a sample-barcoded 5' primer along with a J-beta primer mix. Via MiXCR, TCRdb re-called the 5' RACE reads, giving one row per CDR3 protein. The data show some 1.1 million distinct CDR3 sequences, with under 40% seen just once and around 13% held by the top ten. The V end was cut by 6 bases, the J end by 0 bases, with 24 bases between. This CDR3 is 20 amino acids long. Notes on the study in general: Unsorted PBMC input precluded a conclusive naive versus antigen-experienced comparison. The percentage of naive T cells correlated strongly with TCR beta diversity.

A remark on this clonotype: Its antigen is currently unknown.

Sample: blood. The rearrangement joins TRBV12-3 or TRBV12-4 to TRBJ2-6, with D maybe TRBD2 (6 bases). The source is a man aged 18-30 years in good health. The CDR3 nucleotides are TGTGCCAGCAGCTTCCACTGGGGAGGCGTCAAACTCTCTGGGGCCAACGTCCTGACTTTC. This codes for CASSFHWGGVKLSGANVLTF.